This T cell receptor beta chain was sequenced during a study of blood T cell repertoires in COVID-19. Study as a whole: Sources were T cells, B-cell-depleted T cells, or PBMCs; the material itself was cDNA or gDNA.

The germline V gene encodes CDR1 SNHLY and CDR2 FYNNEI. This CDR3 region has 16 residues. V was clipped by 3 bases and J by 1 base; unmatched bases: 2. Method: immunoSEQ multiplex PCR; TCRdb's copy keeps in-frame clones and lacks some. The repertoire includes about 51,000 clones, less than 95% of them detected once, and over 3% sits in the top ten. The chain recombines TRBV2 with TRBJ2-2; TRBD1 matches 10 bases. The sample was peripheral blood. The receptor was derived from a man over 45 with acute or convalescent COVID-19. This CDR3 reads CASSDRDRGNTGELFF. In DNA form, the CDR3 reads TGTGCCAGCAGTGACCGGGACAGGGGGAACACCGGGGAGCTGTTTTTT.